This T cell receptor beta chain was identified in a study of blood T cell repertoires in COVID-19. CDR1 is KGHDR, CDR2 SFDVKD, per germline. The CDR3 runs 17 residues. J lost 2 bases, V lost 1 base, and 4 bases had no gene match. The repertoire was sequenced with immunoSEQ multiplex PCR; TCRdb's copy has only in-frame clones and lacks some. The sample has about 270,000 clones; around 86% are singletons. The receptor was derived from a man in his forties or fifties with active or convalescent COVID-19. Material: peripheral blood. The chain recombines TRBV24-1 with TRBJ1-3; 10 bases agree with TRBD1. CDR3 in amino acids: CATSDFSGTGAGNTIYF. CDR3 in DNA: TGTGCCACCAGTGATTTTTCCGGGACAGGGGCTGGAAACACCATATATTTT.